The source of this T cell receptor beta chain is a study of shared clonotypes between healthy human individuals. Study-level information: Serving as donors were two women and a few men, whose ages spanned 18 to 49. There were three CD4 naive, three CD4 memory, two CD8 naive and one CD8 memory plates per donor. General observations from the study: In general, naive subsets displayed greater estimated richness than memory subsets did. Clonotypes not shared had lower generation probabilities than those common to all four donors.

With respect to this clone: Its antigen is currently unknown.

Some clones are missing from TCRdb's copy, which holds only in-frame ones; the method was immunoSEQ multiplex PCR. The sample has millions of clones, 90% to 95% seen once; the top ten hold around 0.4%. The CDR3 runs 15 residues. Germline-derived CDR1 and CDR2 are MNHEY and SMNVEV (reference sequence). Trimming removed 5 bases at V and 6 bases at J, with 17 bases between. The J gene is TRBJ2-1, the V gene TRBV27; no firm D call. Material for sequencing was naive CD4+ T cells from PBMCs. Indicated subset: CD45RA+ positively selected. This sequence was found in a man between 18 and 29 years old in good health. Some clones in this sample may be carry-over from other donors' samples. This CDR3 is CASSTAQERSNEQFF. CDR3 nucleotides: TGTGCCAGCAGTACCGCCCAGGAACGATCCAATGAGCAGTTCTTC.